Each of the 7 T cell receptor beta chains below was sequenced from the same sample in a study of blood T cell repertoires in COVID-19. Libraries were prepared by immunoSEQ multiplex PCR; TCRdb keeps only in-frame clonotypes and omits some of them. The sample yields a few hundred thousand clones, less than 90% seen once. The sample was peripheral blood. These receptors came from a man aged 55 to 69 who had recovered from COVID-19.

The DNA for the CDR3 is TGTGCCAGCAGCTTGAACGACAGGTCGAACACTGAAGCTTTCTTT. The encoded protein is CASSLNDRSNTEAFF. V usage is TRBV7-9 and J usage is TRBJ1-1; D is perhaps TRBD1 (6 bases). Between the trimmed V and J ends, which lost 3 bases and 1 base, there was a span of 12 bases. The CDR3 is 15 amino acids. Per germline, CDR1 SEHNR and CDR2 FQNEAQ (reference sequence).

This rearrangement joins TRBV3-1 (or the pseudogene TRBV3-2) to TRBJ1-1; 8 bases are a match to TRBD1. With V trimmed by 1 base and J by 10 bases, 2 bases remained unmatched. Germline CDR1 reads LGHDT; CDR2 reads YNNKEL (reference sequence). This CDR3 spans 12 amino acids. CDR3 in amino acids: CASSQGQGRAFF. The CDR3 DNA reads TGTGCCAGCAGCCAAGGACAGGGGCGAGCTTTCTTT.

This clone appeared a single time. The gene calls are TRBV4-1 and TRBJ2-7; 7 nucleotides align to TRBD1. J lost 0 bases, V lost 2 bases, and 7 bases had no gene match. The CDR3 spans 16 residues. CDR1 MGHRA and CDR2 YSYEKL come from the germline V gene. The DNA of the CDR3 is TGCGCCAGCAGCCAACCATCGACAGGGCCCTCCTACGAGCAGTACTTC. This codes for CASSQPSTGPSYEQYF.

J is TRBJ1-1 and V is TRBV5-1; 10 bases match TRBD1. V lost 3 bases to trimming and J lost 9 bases; unmatched junction nucleotides: 8. Per germline, CDR1 SGHRS and CDR2 YFSETQ. This CDR3 has 14 amino acids. Written as DNA, the CDR3 is TGCGCCAGCAGCTCCTCGGGACAGGGGACGAAAGCTTTCTTT. The encoded protein is CASSSSGQGTKAFF.

The chain has TRBV7-9 and TRBJ1-3, with 8 bases fitting TRBD1. Per the germline V gene, CDR1 is SEHNR and CDR2 is FQNEAQ (reference sequence). V lost 7 bases, J lost 0 bases, and 11 bases stayed unmatched. The CDR3 is 17 amino acids. CDR3 residues: CASNYNGQGNSGNTIYF. CDR3 DNA: TGTGCCAGCAACTATAACGGACAGGGTAACTCTGGAAACACCATATATTTT.

Concerning this clone: Additional DNA sequences in this sample encode the identical CDR3. This chain connects TRBV5-4 to TRBJ1-4, with a weak D call TRBD1 (6 bases). Germline-derived CDR1 and CDR2 are SGHNT and YYREEE (reference sequence). The CDR3 is 14 residues long. V gave up 3 bases and J gave up 4 bases, with 10 bases separating them. CDR3 region: CASSSGQINEKLFF. In DNA form, the CDR3 reads TGTGCCAGCAGCTCCGGACAGATTAATGAAAAACTGTTTTTT.

This rearrangement joins TRBV7-3 to TRBJ1-3, with 7 nucleotides matching TRBD1. Germline V gene sequence: CDR1 SGHTA, CDR2 FQGTGA. The CDR3 spans 14 residues. Trimming at V came to 4 bases and at J to 0 bases, leaving 0 bases not matched to a gene. CDR3 nucleotides: TGTGCCAGCAGCTCAGGGGGCTCTGGAAACACCATATATTTT. Residues: CASSSGGSGNTIYF.